This T cell receptor beta chain was obtained from a study of shared clonotypes between healthy human individuals. Positive CCR7 selection of CD45RO-negative cells yielded the naive CD8 cells, and terminally differentiated effector memory CD45RA+ cells were excluded. V was cut by 6 bases and J by 1 base, with 12 bases left in between. Per germline, CDR1 MDHEN and CDR2 SYDVKM. This CDR3 spans 14 amino acids. Sequencing was performed with immunoSEQ multiplex PCR; in TCRdb, only in-frame clones are kept and a portion is missing. The repertoire has roughly 2.1 million clones, about 93% of them found once; the top ten carry 1.5% to 2%.

Sequenced: naive CD8+ T cells from PBMCs. The source of this sequence is a man between 18 and 29 years old in good health. Some clones in this sample may be carry-over from other donors' samples. V usage is TRBV28 and J usage is TRBJ1-2; D is undetermined. In nucleotides, the CDR3 is TGTGCCAGCAGGCTTACCGGGAATAACTATGGCTACACCTTC. Protein: CASRLTGNNYGYTF.